Listed below are T cell receptor beta chains from one sample, sequenced in a study of blood T cell repertoires in COVID-19. Assay used: immunoSEQ multiplex PCR; TCRdb lists only in-frame clones, some missing. The sample records 430,000 or so clones, over 75% being singletons. Sequencing input: PBMCs or T cells enriched from blood (not recorded which). The receptors here all came from a woman aged 18-35 years who had been exposed to COVID-19. Both conserved end residues are part of each CDR3. D genes are given only for firm matches. For some rows the clone size is stated as once, few or many, or as a class when expanded; others skip it.

V gene	CDR3 length	D gene	clone size	J gene	CDR3 protein	CDR3 DNA
TRBV24-1	14	-	few	TRBJ2-7	CATSNSGHTYEQYF	TGTGCCACCAGTAATAGCGGCCACACCTACGAGCAGTACTTC
TRBV10-2	16	TRBD1	once	TRBJ1-2	CASSAHRGSTNYGYTF	TGCGCCAGCAGTGCCCACAGGGGGAGCACTAACTATGGCTACACCTTC
TRBV27	15	-	-	TRBJ2-2	CASRTGSANTGELFF	TGTGCCAGCAGAACCGGGTCCGCGAACACCGGGGAGCTGTTTTTT
TRBV15	14	-	-	TRBJ1-5	CATSRGGGNQPQHF	TGTGCCACCAGCAGAGGGGGAGGGAATCAGCCCCAGCATTTT
TRBV6-5	15	-	-	TRBJ2-2	CASSTGGDLTGELFF	TGTGCCAGCAGCACCGGGGGAGATTTAACCGGGGAGCTGTTTTTT
TRBV19	16	TRBD1	few	TRBJ2-2	CASSPGQGANTGELFF	TGTGCCAGTAGCCCCGGACAGGGGGCAAATACCGGGGAGCTGTTTTTT
TRBV6-2/TRBV6-3	13	-	many	TRBJ2-5	CASSSLNGGTQYF	TGTGCCAGCAGTTCATTGAATGGAGGGACCCAGTACTTC
TRBV5-1	13	-	-	TRBJ1-1	CASSLALNTEAFF	TGCGCCAGCAGCTTGGCTTTGAACACTGAAGCTTTCTTT
TRBV6-5	15	TRBD1	few	TRBJ1-2	CASSYGQGTNYGYTF	TGTGCCAGCAGTTACGGACAGGGAACTAACTATGGCTACACCTTC
TRBV7-9	11	-	-	TRBJ2-3	CASRSGDTQYF	TGTGCCAGCAGGTCCGGAGATACGCAGTATTTT
TRBV4-3	17	-	-	TRBJ2-1	CASSPRLLGGEYNEQFF	TGCGCCAGCAGCCCCAGATTGTTAGGCGGGGAGTACAATGAGCAGTTCTTC
TRBV7-6	15	TRBD2	-	TRBJ2-1	CASSLLAGGPGEQFF	TGTGCCAGCAGCTTGCTAGCGGGAGGGCCGGGGGAGCAGTTCTTC
TRBV9	15	-	-	TRBJ1-3	CASSVVAGTGNTIYF	TGTGCCAGCAGCGTAGTAGCAGGGACTGGAAACACCATATATTTT
TRBV2	14	-	-	TRBJ1-5	CASSGTTFNQPQHF	TGTGCCAGCAGCGGGACAACTTTCAATCAGCCCCAGCATTTT
TRBV7-8	15	-	-	TRBJ2-7	CASSFPKDGVYEQYF	TGTGCCAGCAGCTTCCCGAAGGACGGGGTATACGAGCAGTACTTC
TRBV6-5	16	TRBD1	-	TRBJ1-2	CASSYSADAGGHGYTF	TGTGCCAGCAGTTACTCGGCGGATGCAGGGGGACATGGCTACACCTTC
TRBV28	15	TRBD2	-	TRBJ2-7	CASSTLAGGTYEQYF	TGTGCCAGCAGTACTCTAGCGGGAGGGACCTACGAGCAGTACTTC
TRBV5-1	19	TRBD2	-	TRBJ2-1	CASSLVFAGGPISYNEQFF	TGCGCCAGCAGCTTGGTATTCGCGGGAGGGCCGATCTCCTACAATGAGCAGTTCTTC
TRBV10-3	14	-	-	TRBJ2-7	CAISVLGALNEQYF	TGTGCCATCAGTGTTTTGGGGGCCCTGAACGAGCAGTACTTC
TRBV3-1/TRBV3-2	15	TRBD2	-	TRBJ2-3	CASCASGGGTDTQYF	TGTGCCAGCTGCGCTTCTGGGGGGGGGACAGATACGCAGTATTTT
TRBV14	14	-	-	TRBJ1-1	CASSQESVNTEAFF	TGTGCCAGCAGCCAAGAGTCCGTGAACACTGAAGCTTTCTTT
TRBV7-9	13	-	-	TRBJ2-1	CASSLSTYNEQFF	TGTGCCAGCAGCTTGAGCACCTACAATGAGCAGTTCTTC
TRBV30	15	TRBD1	once	TRBJ1-6	CAWSKGQGGRSPLHF	TGTGCCTGGAGCAAGGGACAGGGGGGACGCTCACCCCTCCACTTT
TRBV19	16	TRBD1	-	TRBJ2-1	CASSMSPGQGYNEQFF	TGTGCCAGTAGTATGTCCCCGGGACAGGGGTACAATGAGCAGTTCTTC
TRBV6-5	14	TRBD2	-	TRBJ2-7	CASTASGSSYEQYF	TGTGCCAGCACGGCAAGCGGGAGCTCCTACGAGCAGTACTTC
TRBV12-3/TRBV12-4	13	-	once	TRBJ2-7	CASSQRSSYEQYF	TGTGCCAGCAGTCAAAGGAGCTCCTACGAGCAGTACTTC
TRBV28	15	TRBD1	-	TRBJ1-1	CASSIPGQKNTEAFF	TGTGCCAGCAGTATACCGGGACAGAAGAACACTGAAGCTTTCTTT
TRBV29-1	11	-	-	TRBJ2-7	CSVEDPSEQYF	TGCAGCGTTGAAGATCCGTCCGAGCAGTACTTC
TRBV18	15	-	-	TRBJ1-2	CASSPPQSGLYGYTF	TGTGCCAGCTCACCACCACAGTCTGGTCTCTATGGCTACACCTTC
TRBV6-5	14	TRBD1	once	TRBJ2-2	CASTKRGGPGELFF	TGTGCCAGCACCAAAAGAGGGGGCCCCGGGGAGCTGTTTTTT
TRBV18	14	-	few	TRBJ2-7	CASSLSTGTHEQYF	TGTGCCAGCTCACTGTCGACAGGTACCCACGAGCAGTACTTC
TRBV7-8	14	-	-	TRBJ1-1	CASRETGVNTEAFF	TGTGCCAGCAGGGAGACAGGCGTGAACACTGAAGCTTTCTTT
TRBV6-5	15	-	-	TRBJ1-5	CASSYSGTSGGPQHF	TGTGCCAGCAGCTACAGCGGGACGTCCGGGGGGCCCCAGCATTTT
TRBV2	15	-	-	TRBJ2-1	CASSDWLTSYNEQFF	TGTGCCAGCAGTGACTGGCTTACCTCCTACAATGAGCAGTTCTTC
TRBV4-1	14	TRBD1	-	TRBJ2-5	CASSEDRGLETQYF	TGCGCCAGCAGCGAGGACAGGGGATTAGAGACCCAGTACTTC
TRBV24-1	15	-	-	TRBJ2-7	CATSDPSSGSYEQYF	TGTGCCACCAGTGACCCTTCGTCAGGGTCCTACGAGCAGTACTTC
TRBV12-3/TRBV12-4	13	-	-	TRBJ1-6	CASSLSVNSPLHF	TGTGCCAGCAGTTTATCCGTTAATTCACCCCTCCACTTT
TRBV10-1	19	TRBD1	-	TRBJ1-6	CASSELKIPTGAYNSPLHF	TGCGCCAGCAGTGAGTTAAAGATTCCAACAGGGGCCTATAATTCACCCCTCCACTTT
TRBV18	17	-	-	TRBJ1-6	CASSPAAGGTYNSPLHF	TGTGCCAGCTCACCAGCGGCGGGGGGCACATATAATTCACCCCTCCACTTT
TRBV29-1	17	TRBD2	-	TRBJ2-2	CSVEGSGGREEPGELFF	TGCAGCGTTGAAGGTTCTGGGGGGCGGGAGGAGCCCGGGGAGCTGTTTTTT